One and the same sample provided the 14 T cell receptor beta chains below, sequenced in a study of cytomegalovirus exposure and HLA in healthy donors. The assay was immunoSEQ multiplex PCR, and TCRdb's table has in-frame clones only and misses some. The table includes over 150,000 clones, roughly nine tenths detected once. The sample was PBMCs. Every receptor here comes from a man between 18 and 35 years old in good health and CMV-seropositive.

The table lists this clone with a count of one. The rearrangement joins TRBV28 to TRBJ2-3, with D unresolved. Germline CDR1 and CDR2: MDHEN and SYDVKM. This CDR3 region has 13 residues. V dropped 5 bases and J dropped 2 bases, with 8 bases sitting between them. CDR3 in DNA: TGTGCCAGCAGTCTTAGTCACACAGATACGCAGTATTTT. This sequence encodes CASSLSHTDTQYF.

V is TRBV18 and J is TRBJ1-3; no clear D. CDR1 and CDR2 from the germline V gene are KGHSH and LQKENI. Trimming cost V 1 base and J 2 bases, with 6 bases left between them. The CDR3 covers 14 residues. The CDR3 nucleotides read TGTGCCAGCTCACCACGAGTCACTGGAAACACCATATATTTT. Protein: CASSPRVTGNTIYF.

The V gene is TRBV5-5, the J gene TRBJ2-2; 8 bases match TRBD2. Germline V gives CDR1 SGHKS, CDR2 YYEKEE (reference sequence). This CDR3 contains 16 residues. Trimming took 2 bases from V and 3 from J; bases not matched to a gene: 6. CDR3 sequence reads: CASSLTSGAYTGELFF. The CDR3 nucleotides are TGTGCCAGCAGCTTAACTAGCGGAGCCTACACCGGGGAGCTGTTTTTT.

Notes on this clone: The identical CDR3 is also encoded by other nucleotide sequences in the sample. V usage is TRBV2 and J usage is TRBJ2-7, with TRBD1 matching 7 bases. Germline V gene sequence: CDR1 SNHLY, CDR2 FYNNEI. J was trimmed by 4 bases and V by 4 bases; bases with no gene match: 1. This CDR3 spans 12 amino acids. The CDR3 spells CASSGDSYEQYF. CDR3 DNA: TGTGCCAGCAGTGGGGACAGTTACGAGCAGTACTTC.

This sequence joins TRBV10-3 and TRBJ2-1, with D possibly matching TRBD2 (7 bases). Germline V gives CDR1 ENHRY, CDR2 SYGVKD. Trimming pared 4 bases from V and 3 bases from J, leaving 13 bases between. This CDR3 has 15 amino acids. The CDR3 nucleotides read TGTGCCATCAGTGGGGAGGGGGGACTCTACAATGAGCAGTTCTTC. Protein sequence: CAISGEGGLYNEQFF.

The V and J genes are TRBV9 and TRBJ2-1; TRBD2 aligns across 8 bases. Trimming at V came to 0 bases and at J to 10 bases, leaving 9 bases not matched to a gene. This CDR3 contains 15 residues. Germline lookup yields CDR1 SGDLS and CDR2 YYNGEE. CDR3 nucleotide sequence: TGTGCCAGCAGCGTAGGGCCGGGAGGGCCGGGGGAGCAGTTCTTC. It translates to CASSVGPGGPGEQFF.

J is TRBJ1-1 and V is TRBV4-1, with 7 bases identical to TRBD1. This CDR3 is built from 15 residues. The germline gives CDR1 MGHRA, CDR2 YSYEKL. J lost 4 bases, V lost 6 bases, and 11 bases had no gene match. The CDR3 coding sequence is TGCGCCAGCAGTTTCGACAGGGTTAGAACCACTGAAGCTTTCTTT. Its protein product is CASSFDRVRTTEAFF.

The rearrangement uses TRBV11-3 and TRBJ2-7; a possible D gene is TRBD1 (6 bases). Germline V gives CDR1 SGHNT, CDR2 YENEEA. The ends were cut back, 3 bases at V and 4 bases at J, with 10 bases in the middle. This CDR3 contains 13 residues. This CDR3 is CASSLRGLYEQYF. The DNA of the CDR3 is TGTGCCAGCAGCTTGAGGGGGTTGTACGAGCAGTACTTC.

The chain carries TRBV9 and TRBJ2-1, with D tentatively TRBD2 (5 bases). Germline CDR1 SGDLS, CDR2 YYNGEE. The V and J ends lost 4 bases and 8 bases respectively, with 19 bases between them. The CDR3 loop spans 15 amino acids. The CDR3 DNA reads TGTGCCAGCAGCCCCTTATTCGAAGGGAGCTATGAGCAGTTCTTC. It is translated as CASSPLFEGSYEQFF.

In nucleotides, the CDR3 is TGCGCCAGCCATGGACAGGGGGCCTACGAGCAGTACTTC. Amino acids: CASHGQGAYEQYF. The rearrangement links TRBV10-2 to TRBJ2-7, with TRBD1 matching 10 bases. CDR3 length equals 13 residues. Germline loops: CDR1 WSHSY, CDR2 SAAADI. V lost 8 bases and J lost 2; bases outside the gene matches: 3.

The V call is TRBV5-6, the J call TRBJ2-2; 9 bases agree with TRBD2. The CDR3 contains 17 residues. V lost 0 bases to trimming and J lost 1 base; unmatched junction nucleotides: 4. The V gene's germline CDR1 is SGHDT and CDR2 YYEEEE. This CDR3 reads CASSLGLAEMNTGELFF. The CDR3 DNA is TGTGCCAGCAGCTTGGGACTAGCGGAAATGAACACCGGGGAGCTGTTTTTT.

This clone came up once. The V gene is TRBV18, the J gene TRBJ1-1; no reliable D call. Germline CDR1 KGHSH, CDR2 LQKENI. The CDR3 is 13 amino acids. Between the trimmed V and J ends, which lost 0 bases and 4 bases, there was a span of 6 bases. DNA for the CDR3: TGTGCCAGCTCACCACCAGAGGCCACTGAAGCTTTCTTT. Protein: CASSPPEATEAFF.

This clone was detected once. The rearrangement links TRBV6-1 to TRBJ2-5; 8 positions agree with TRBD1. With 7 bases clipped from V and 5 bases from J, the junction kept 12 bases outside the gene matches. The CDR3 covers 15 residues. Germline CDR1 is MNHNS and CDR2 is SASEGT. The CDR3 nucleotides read TGTGCCAGCAAAATTGCAGGGGGCGGCCCGGAGACCCAGTACTTC. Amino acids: CASKIAGGGPETQYF.

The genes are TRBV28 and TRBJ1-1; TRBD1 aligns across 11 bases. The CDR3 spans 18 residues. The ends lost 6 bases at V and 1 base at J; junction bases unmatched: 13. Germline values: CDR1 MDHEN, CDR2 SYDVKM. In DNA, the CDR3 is TGTGCCAGCAGAAACGTTCCGGGACAGGGGGAACAGAACACTGAAGCTTTCTTT. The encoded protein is CASRNVPGQGEQNTEAFF.